Shown below are 29 T cell receptor beta chains from a single sample sequenced in a study of T cells after yellow fever vaccination. TCRdb recomputed calls from the 5' RACE reads with MiXCR, one row per CDR3 protein. This table holds roughly 500,000 distinct CDR3 sequences, approximately 21% found once. The source was PBMCs, collected 15 days after the yellow fever booster vaccination. The origin of the receptors is a man aged 25-45 years who received the YFV17D yellow fever vaccine.

This clonotype has a handful of counts. V gene TRBV29-1 combines with J gene TRBJ2-5, with a weak D call TRBD2 (6 bases). The CDR3 totals 13 residues. CDR1 and CDR2 from the germline V gene are SQVTM and ANQGSEA. The chain's CDR3 is CSPERARLETQYF. CDR3 in DNA: TGCTCACCGGAGCGGGCCAGGTTGGAGACCCAGTACTTC. Filled out from reference TRBV29-1 and TRBJ2-5, the complete variable domain reads SAVISQKPSRDICQRGTSLTIQCQVDSQVTMMFWYRQQPGQSLTLIATANQGSEATYESGFVIDKFPISRPNLTFSTLTVSNMSPEDSSIYLCSPERARLETQYFGPGTRLLVL.

The chain uses TRBV6-1 and TRBJ2-1; TRBD2 agrees at 7 bases. Germline V gene data show CDR1 as MNHNS and CDR2 as SASEGT. J was trimmed by 0 bases and V by 5 bases; bases with no gene match: 7. The CDR3 is 16 residues long. CDR3 amino acids: CASSRAGFSSYNEQFF. CDR3 coding DNA: TGTGCCAGCAGTAGAGCGGGGTTCTCCTCCTACAATGAGCAGTTCTTC.

The genes are TRBV19 and TRBJ2-3; D is unresolved. The CDR3 loop spans 15 amino acids. Trimming took 4 bases from V and 1 from J, leaving 12 bases between them. Germline V CDR1 and CDR2: LNHDA, SQIVND (reference sequence). The CDR3 protein is CASSKDIPGTDTQYF. CDR3 bases: TGTGCCAGTAGTAAAGACATCCCCGGCACAGATACGCAGTATTTT.

This clonotype has just a few counts. The chain employs TRBV27 and TRBJ2-3; TRBD2 might be the D (5 bases). Germline V gives CDR1 MNHEY, CDR2 SMNVEV (reference sequence). This CDR3 has 14 residues. Trimming shortened V by 5 bases and J by 3 bases, and 12 bases separated the two germline ends. CDR3 coding DNA: TGTGCCAGCAGTCTACTAGGTCTGACAGATACGCAGTATTTT. Its translation is CASSLLGLTDTQYF.

The chain joins TRBV20-1 to TRBJ2-5; the D is unclear. The length of the CDR3 is 11 residues. CDR1 is DFQATT, CDR2 SNEGSKA, per germline (reference sequence). Trimming took off 0 bases at V and 7 bases at J, with 6 bases between the two ends. The CDR3: CSARDLGTQYF. The DNA for the CDR3 is TGCAGTGCTAGAGATCTAGGGACCCAGTACTTC.

This clonotype was picked up a small number of times. The chain employs TRBV20-1 and TRBJ2-7, with D possibly being TRBD1 or TRBD2 (5 bases each). CDR1 and CDR2 (germline): DFQATT, SNEGSKA (reference sequence). The CDR3 totals 14 residues. CDR3: CRAVPGPSLYEQYF. In DNA form, the CDR3 reads TGCAGGGCTGTTCCGGGACCCTCCCTATACGAGCAGTACTTC.

This clonotype has a handful of counts. The chain uses TRBV14 and TRBJ2-7; D not certain. Germline V CDR1 and CDR2: SGHDN, FVKESK. Trimming removed 6 bases from V and 1 base from J, with 7 bases in between. The CDR3 spans 12 residues. The DNA for the CDR3 is TGTGCCAGCAGTACCCTTTCCTACGAGCAGTACTTC. This gives the protein CASSTLSYEQYF.

The V and J genes are TRBV12-3 or TRBV12-4 and TRBJ1-3, with D tentatively TRBD1 (6 bases). Trimming pared 2 bases from V and 8 bases from J, leaving 16 bases between. This CDR3 is built from 15 residues. DNA of the CDR3: TGTGCCAGCAGTTTACCGACAGGACCTGGGGACACCATATATTTT. Translating gives CASSLPTGPGDTIYF.

This clonotype was recorded at least ten times. The V and J genes are TRBV7-2 and TRBJ2-2; D may be TRBD1 (5 bases). The V end was cut by 5 bases, the J end by 2 bases, with 6 bases between. This CDR3 region has 13 residues. Germline V lookup: CDR1 SGHTA, CDR2 FQGNSA. CDR3 DNA: TGTGCCAGCAGCGGACACAACACCGGGGAGCTGTTTTTT. It is translated as CASSGHNTGELFF.

To note about this clonotype: One end of the junction does not line up with germline, which may come from a read error. The chain uses TRBV7-7 and TRBJ2-1; D gene uncertain. This CDR3 region has 13 residues. Per the germline V gene, CDR1 is SSHAT and CDR2 is FNYEAQ (reference sequence). The CDR3 DNA reads TGTGCTAGCAGCGAGGCCATTGTTGGTGAGCAGTTCTTC. Translating gives CASSEAIVGEQFF.

This chain connects TRBV6-2 or TRBV6-3 to TRBJ2-5, with D perhaps matching TRBD2 (6 bases). Germline V gene lookup returns CDR1 MNHEY and CDR2 SVGEGT. Trimming removed 2 bases at V and 5 bases at J, with 15 bases between. This CDR3 region has 15 residues. CDR3: CASSYGRGGAETQYF. The CDR3 nucleotides read TGTGCCAGCAGTTACGGCCGAGGCGGGGCCGAGACCCAGTACTTC.

V and J are TRBV4-2 and TRBJ2-2; 11 bases fit TRBD2. Trimming cost V 5 bases and J 4 bases; bases outside gene matches: 3. The CDR3 is 15 amino acids. Germline V gene lookup returns CDR1 LGHNA and CDR2 YNFKEQ. DNA of the CDR3: TGTGCCAGCAGCGATACTAGCGGGAGCACCGGGGAGCTGTTTTTT. Residues: CASSDTSGSTGELFF.

This clonotype was detected ten times or more. J is TRBJ2-1 and V is TRBV20-1, with no clear D. Trimming removed 3 bases from V and 7 bases from J, with 4 bases in between. Germline V lookup: CDR1 DFQATT, CDR2 SNEGSKA (reference sequence). The CDR3 runs 10 residues. CDR3 bases: TGCAGTGCTAGGCATAATGAGCAGTTCTTC. Its protein product is CSARHNEQFF.

The DNA for the CDR3 is TGTGCCAGCAGCCCAGAGGGGGGGTTGTTGAACATTCAGTACTTC. It is translated as CASSPEGGLLNIQYF. The chain has TRBV28 and TRBJ2-4; D is perhaps TRBD2 (7 bases). In germline, CDR1 is MDHEN, CDR2 SYDVKM. The V end lost 6 bases, the J end lost 7 bases, and 19 bases lay between the germline ends. The length of the CDR3 is 15 residues.

This chain connects TRBV29-1 to TRBJ1-1; TRBD1 agrees at 7 bases. This CDR3 is 12 amino acids long. Germline V gene lookup returns CDR1 SQVTM and CDR2 ANQGSEA. With V trimmed by 5 bases and J by 6 bases, 6 bases remained unmatched. The chain's CDR3 is CSVIQGIAEAFF. Written as DNA, the CDR3 is TGCAGCGTTATACAGGGGATCGCTGAAGCTTTCTTT.

The table lists this clonotype with a few counts. The rearrangement links TRBV29-1 to TRBJ2-4; tentatively, D is TRBD2 (6 bases). Germline lookup yields CDR1 SQVTM and CDR2 ANQGSEA. There are 14 residues in the CDR3. V was clipped by 4 bases and J by 3 bases, with 13 bases between them. CDR3 DNA: TGCAGCGTTGTACCCCCGGGAGACAAAAACATTCAGTACTTC. Protein: CSVVPPGDKNIQYF.

J is TRBJ2-3 and V is TRBV29-1; 13 bases agree with TRBD2. CDR3 length: 15 amino acids. Germline-derived CDR1 and CDR2 are SQVTM and ANQGSEA. V shed 6 bases, J shed 0 bases, and the junction held 3 bases outside the gene matches. CDR3: CSVGLAGVSTDTQYF. In DNA, the CDR3 is TGCAGCGTCGGACTAGCGGGAGTCAGCACAGATACGCAGTATTTT.

This clonotype was recorded at least ten times. Here the CDR3 reads CASSQSRDGLNEQFF. CDR3 DNA: TGCGCCAGCAGCCAGTCCCGGGACGGGTTGAATGAGCAGTTCTTC. The chain has TRBV4-3 and TRBJ2-1; D may correspond to TRBD1 or TRBD2 (5 bases each). Trimming removed 3 bases at V and 7 bases at J, with 16 bases between. The CDR3 totals 15 residues. The germline V gene encodes CDR1 LGHNA and CDR2 YSLEER.

This clonotype occurred a few times. The rearrangement joins TRBV19 to TRBJ2-3; TRBD2 matches 12 bases. V lost 11 bases, J lost 4 bases, and 19 bases stayed unmatched. CDR1 LNHDA and CDR2 SQIVND come from the germline V gene (reference sequence). The CDR3 sequence is 18 residues long. The CDR3 bases are TGTGCCGCAAGCGGTAGAGGCGGGACTAGCGGGCCCCCAGATACGCAGTATTTT. Translation gives CAASGRGGTSGPPDTQYF.

The rearrangement joins TRBV7-9 to TRBJ2-7; 8 bases match TRBD2. Unmatched junction bases numbered 15, after V lost 5 bases and J lost 3 bases. The CDR3 contains 17 residues. Germline values: CDR1 SEHNR, CDR2 FQNEAQ (reference sequence). The CDR3 sequence is CASSPAWGREVLYEQYF. CDR3 nucleotide sequence: TGTGCCAGCAGCCCCGCTTGGGGGCGGGAGGTTCTCTACGAGCAGTACTTC.

The V and J genes are TRBV5-5 and TRBJ1-5; possibly TRBD1 for D (5 bases). CDR3 length: 15 residues. Germline loops: CDR1 SGHKS, CDR2 YYEKEE (reference sequence). Trimming stripped 1 base from V and 1 base from J, with 9 bases between. CDR3 coding DNA: TGTGCCAGCAGCTTGTTGGGGGAGAGCAATCAGCCCCAGCATTTT. Translating it yields CASSLLGESNQPQHF. The full variable domain, rest sourced from reference TRBV5-5 and TRBJ1-5, is DAGVTQSPTHLIKTRGQQVTLRCSPISGHKSVSWYQQVLGQGPQFIFQYYEKEERGRGNFPDRFSARQFPNYSSELNVNALLLGDSALYLCASSLLGESNQPQHFGDGTRLSIL.

The genes are TRBV5-1 and TRBJ2-4, with 9 positions matching TRBD1. Germline values: CDR1 SGHRS, CDR2 YFSETQ. The ends lost 0 bases at V and 6 bases at J; junction bases unmatched: 7. The CDR3 loop spans 16 amino acids. CDR3 loop: CASSLGTGAGGNIQYF. CDR3 nucleotide sequence: TGCGCCAGCAGCTTGGGGACAGGGGCCGGAGGAAACATTCAGTACTTC.

The sample holds a few counts of this clonotype. The genes are TRBV10-3 and TRBJ2-7; 7 nucleotides match TRBD2. This CDR3 has 15 residues. V shed 0 bases, J shed 6 bases, and the junction held 8 bases outside the gene matches. Looked up from germline, CDR1 is ENHRY and CDR2 is SYGVKD. The CDR3 sequence: CAISESTGGRVEQYF. For the CDR3, the DNA is TGTGCCATCAGTGAGTCAACGGGAGGAAGGGTCGAGCAGTACTTC.

The V call is TRBV20-1, the J call TRBJ2-3; D gene unclear. V lost 3 bases to trimming and J lost 11 bases, with 9 bases between them. The CDR3 sequence is 10 residues long. From germline, CDR1 is DFQATT and CDR2 SNEGSKA (reference sequence). This CDR3 reads CSASPERQYF. The CDR3 bases are TGCAGTGCTAGTCCGGAGCGGCAGTATTTT.

The CDR3 region has the DNA TGTGCCATCAACCGGGGAGATACGCAGTATTTT. Its translation: CAINRGDTQYF. J is TRBJ2-3 and V is TRBV10-3; tentative D call: TRBD2 (5 bases). CDR1 and CDR2 from the germline V gene are ENHRY and SYGVKD. The CDR3 runs to 11 residues. Trimming pared 7 bases from V and 5 bases from J, leaving 7 bases between.

The genes are TRBV5-1 and TRBJ2-3; TRBD2 might be the D (6 bases). Germline CDR1 reads SGHRS; CDR2 reads YFSETQ. V was pared by 0 bases and J by 4 bases, with 15 bases between. The CDR3 is made up of 16 amino acids. CDR3 in amino acids: CASSLGPGGSADTQYF. The CDR3 coding sequence is TGCGCCAGCAGCTTGGGGCCTGGGGGGAGTGCAGATACGCAGTATTTT. The whole variable domain, filled in from reference TRBV5-1 and TRBJ2-3, reads KAGVTQTPRYLIKTRGQQVTLSCSPISGHRSVSWYQQTPGQGLQFLFEYFSETQRNKGNFPGRFSGRQFSNSRSEMNVSTLELGDSALYLCASSLGPGGSADTQYFGPGTRLTVL.

This clonotype appeared a few times. The gene calls are TRBV20-1 and TRBJ1-1; D is unclear. This CDR3 is built from 10 residues. CDR1 DFQATT and CDR2 SNEGSKA come from the germline V gene (reference sequence). The V end was cut by 5 bases, the J end by 10 bases, with 11 bases between. The CDR3 coding sequence is TGCAGTGCTCCCCGGGCCGGAGCTTTCTTT. Residues: CSAPRAGAFF.

The chain is built from TRBV9 and TRBJ1-2, with D possibly TRBD1 on 6 matching bases. The CDR3 covers 15 residues. Per the germline V gene, CDR1 is SGDLS and CDR2 is YYNGEE. Trimming stripped 4 bases from V and 6 bases from J, with 19 bases between. The CDR3 DNA is TGTGCCAGCAGCCCCAGAACGGGGGCTCGGGATGGCTACACCTTC. Its protein is CASSPRTGARDGYTF.

This chain joins TRBV21-1 and TRBJ1-5; whether TRBD1, the table's D call, matches the DNA was not checked. TRBV21-1 is a pseudogene segment. CDR3 length: 18 residues. CDR3 residues: CAIAMPSPRDRMGQPQHF. CDR3 bases: TGTGCCATCGCCATGCCCTCGCCCCGGGACAGAATGGGTCAGCCCCAGCATTTT.